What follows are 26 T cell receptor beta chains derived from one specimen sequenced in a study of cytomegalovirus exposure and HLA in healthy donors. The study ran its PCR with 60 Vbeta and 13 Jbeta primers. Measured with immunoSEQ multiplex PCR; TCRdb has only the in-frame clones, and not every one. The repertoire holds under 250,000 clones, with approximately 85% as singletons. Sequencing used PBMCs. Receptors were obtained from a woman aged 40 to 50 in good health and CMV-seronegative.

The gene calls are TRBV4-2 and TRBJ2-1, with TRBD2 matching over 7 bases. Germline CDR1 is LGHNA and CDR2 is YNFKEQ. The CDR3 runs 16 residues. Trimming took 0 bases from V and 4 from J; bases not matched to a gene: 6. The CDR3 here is CASSQDLLAVYNEQFF. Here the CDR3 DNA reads TGTGCCAGCAGCCAAGATTTGCTAGCGGTATACAATGAGCAGTTCTTC.

CDR3 DNA sequence: TGTGCCAGCAGTTCCGGGTTCCCTTCTGGAAACACCATATATTTT. It is translated as CASSSGFPSGNTIYF. This rearrangement joins TRBV6-6 to TRBJ1-3; the D is unclear. CDR3 length: 15 residues. Germline V CDR1 and CDR2: MNHNY, SVGAGI (reference sequence). V lost 4 bases and J lost 1, with 11 bases in between.

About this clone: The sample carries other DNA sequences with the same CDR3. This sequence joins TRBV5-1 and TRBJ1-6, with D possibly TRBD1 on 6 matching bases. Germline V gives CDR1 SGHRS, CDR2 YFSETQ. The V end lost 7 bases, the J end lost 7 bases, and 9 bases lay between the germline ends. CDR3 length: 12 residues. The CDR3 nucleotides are TGCGCCAGCCGGGACACAAATTCACCCCTCCACTTT. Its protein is CASRDTNSPLHF. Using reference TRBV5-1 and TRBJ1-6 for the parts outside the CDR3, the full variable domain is KAGVTQTPRYLIKTRGQQVTLSCSPISGHRSVSWYQQTPGQGLQFLFEYFSETQRNKGNFPGRFSGRQFSNSRSEMNVSTLELGDSALYLCASRDTNSPLHFGNGTRLTVT.

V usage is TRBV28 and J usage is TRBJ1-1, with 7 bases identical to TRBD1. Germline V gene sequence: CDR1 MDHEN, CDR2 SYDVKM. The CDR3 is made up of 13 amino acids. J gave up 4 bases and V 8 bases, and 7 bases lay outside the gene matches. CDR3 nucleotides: TGTGCCAGCCGATCTGACAGGGTCACTGAAGCTTTCTTT. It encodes CASRSDRVTEAFF.

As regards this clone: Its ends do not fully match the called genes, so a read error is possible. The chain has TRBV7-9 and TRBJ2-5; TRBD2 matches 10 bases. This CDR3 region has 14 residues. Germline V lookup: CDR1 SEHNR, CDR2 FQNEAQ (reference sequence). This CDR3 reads CSSSLGLAVETQYF. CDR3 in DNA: TGTTCCAGCAGCTTAGGACTAGCGGTCGAGACCCAGTACTTC.

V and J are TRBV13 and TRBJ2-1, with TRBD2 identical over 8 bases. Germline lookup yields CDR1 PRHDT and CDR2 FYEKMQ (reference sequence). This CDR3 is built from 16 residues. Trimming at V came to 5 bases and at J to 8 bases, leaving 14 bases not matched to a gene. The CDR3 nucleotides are TGTGCCAGCAGCAAAAATTACGGGAGGGCCAGGGATGAGCAGTTCTTC. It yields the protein CASSKNYGRARDEQFF.

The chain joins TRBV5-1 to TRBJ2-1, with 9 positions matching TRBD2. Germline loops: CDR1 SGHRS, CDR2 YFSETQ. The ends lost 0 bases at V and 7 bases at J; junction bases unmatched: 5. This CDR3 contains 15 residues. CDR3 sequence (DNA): TGCGCCAGCAGCTTGGCTAGCGGGATATTGAATGAGCAGTTCTTC. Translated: CASSLASGILNEQFF.

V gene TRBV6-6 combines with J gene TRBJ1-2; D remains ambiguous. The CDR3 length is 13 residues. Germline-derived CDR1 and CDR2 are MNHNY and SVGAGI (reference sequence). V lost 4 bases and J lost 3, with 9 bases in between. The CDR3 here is CASSFQTDYGYTF. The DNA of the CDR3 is TGTGCCAGCAGTTTTCAGACTGACTATGGCTACACCTTC.

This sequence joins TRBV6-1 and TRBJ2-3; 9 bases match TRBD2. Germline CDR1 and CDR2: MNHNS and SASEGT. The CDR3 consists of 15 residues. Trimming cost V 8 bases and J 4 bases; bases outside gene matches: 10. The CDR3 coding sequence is TGTGCCAGCGATCAGCGGGAGGTTTACGCAGATACGCAGTATTTT. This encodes CASDQREVYADTQYF.

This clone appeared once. CDR3 coding DNA: TGTGCCAGCAGGGACAGTAGGGGGCGGACCTCCTACAATGAGCAGTTCTTC. This gives the protein CASRDSRGRTSYNEQFF. The J gene is TRBJ2-1, the V gene TRBV6-4, with 7 bases that match TRBD1. The trim removed 6 bases at V and 0 bases at J, leaving 11 bases unmatched. The CDR3 spans 17 residues. CDR1 MRHNA and CDR2 SNTAGT come from the germline V gene.

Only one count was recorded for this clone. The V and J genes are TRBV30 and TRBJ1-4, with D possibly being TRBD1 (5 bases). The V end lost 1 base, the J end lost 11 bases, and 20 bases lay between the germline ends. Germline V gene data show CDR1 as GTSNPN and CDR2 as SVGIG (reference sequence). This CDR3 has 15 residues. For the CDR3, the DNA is TGTGCCTGGAGTGCGCAGGGCGGGGGTCTAGAGAAACTGTTTTTT. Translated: CAWSAQGGGLEKLFF. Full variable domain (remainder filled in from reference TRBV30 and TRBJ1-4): SQTIHQWPATLVQPVGSPLSLECTVEGTSNPNLYWYRQAAGRGLQLLFYSVGIGQISSEVPQNLSASRPQDRQFILSSKKLLLSDSGFYLCAWSAQGGGLEKLFFGSGTQLSVL.

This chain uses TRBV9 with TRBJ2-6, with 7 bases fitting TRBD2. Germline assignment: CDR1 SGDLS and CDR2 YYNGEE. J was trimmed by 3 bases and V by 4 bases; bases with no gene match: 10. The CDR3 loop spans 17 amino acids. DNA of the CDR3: TGTGCCAGCAGCCAAGGGGTCAGGGAGGGTGGGGCCAACGTCCTGACTTTC. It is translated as CASSQGVREGGANVLTF.

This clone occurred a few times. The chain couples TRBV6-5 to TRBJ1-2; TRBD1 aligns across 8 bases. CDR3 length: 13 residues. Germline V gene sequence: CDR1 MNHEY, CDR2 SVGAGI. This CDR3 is CAIGGQGASGYTF. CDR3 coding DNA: TGTGCGATCGGGGGGCAGGGGGCTAGCGGCTACACCTTC.

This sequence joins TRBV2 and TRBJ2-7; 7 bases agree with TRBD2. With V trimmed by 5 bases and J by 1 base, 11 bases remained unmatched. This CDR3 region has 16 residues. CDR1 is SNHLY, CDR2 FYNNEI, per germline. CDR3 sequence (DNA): TGTGCCAGCAGTCCTCCCCCCCAGCGGGGATCCTACGAGCAGTACTTC. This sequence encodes CASSPPPQRGSYEQYF.

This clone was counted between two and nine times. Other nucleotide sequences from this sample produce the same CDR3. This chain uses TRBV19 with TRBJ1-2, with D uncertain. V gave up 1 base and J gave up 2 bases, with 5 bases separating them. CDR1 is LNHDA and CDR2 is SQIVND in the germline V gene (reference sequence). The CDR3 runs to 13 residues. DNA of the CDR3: TGTGCCAGTAGTATAGGAGGGAACTATGGCTACACCTTC. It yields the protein CASSIGGNYGYTF.

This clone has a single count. The CDR3 sequence: CASSTGGSNQPQHF. The CDR3 region has the DNA TGTGCCAGCAGTACAGGGGGAAGCAATCAGCCCCAGCATTTT. V usage is TRBV28 and J usage is TRBJ1-5, with 8 bases fitting TRBD1. Germline CDR1 MDHEN, CDR2 SYDVKM. With V trimmed by 5 bases and J by 1 base, 1 base remained unmatched. There are 14 residues in the CDR3.

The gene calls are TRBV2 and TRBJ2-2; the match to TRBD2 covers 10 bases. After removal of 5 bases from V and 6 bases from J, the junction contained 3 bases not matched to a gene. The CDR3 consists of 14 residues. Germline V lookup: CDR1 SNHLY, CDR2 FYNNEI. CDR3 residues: CASSSLAGAGELFF. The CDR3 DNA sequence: TGTGCCAGCAGTAGTCTAGCGGGAGCCGGGGAGCTGTTTTTT. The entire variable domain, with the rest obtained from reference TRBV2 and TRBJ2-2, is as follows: EPEVTQTPSHQVTQMGQEVILRCVPISNHLYFYWYRQILGQKVEFLVSFYNNEISEKSEIFDDQFSVERPDGSNFTLKIRSTKLEDSAMYFCASSSLAGAGELFFGEGSRLTVL.

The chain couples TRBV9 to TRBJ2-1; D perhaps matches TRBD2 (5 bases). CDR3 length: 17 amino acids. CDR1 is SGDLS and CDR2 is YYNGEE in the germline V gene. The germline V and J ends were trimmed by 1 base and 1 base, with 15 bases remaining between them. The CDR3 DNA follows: TGTGCCAGCAGCGTAACTATGGGAGATGATTCCTACAATGAGCAGTTCTTC. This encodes CASSVTMGDDSYNEQFF.

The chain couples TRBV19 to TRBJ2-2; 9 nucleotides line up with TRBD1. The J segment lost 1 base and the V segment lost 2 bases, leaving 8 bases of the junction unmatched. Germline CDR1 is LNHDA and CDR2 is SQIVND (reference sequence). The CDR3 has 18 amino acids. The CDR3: CASSISTGTGLNTGELFF. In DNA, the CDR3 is TGTGCCAGTAGTATATCAACCGGGACAGGGTTGAACACCGGGGAGCTGTTTTTT.

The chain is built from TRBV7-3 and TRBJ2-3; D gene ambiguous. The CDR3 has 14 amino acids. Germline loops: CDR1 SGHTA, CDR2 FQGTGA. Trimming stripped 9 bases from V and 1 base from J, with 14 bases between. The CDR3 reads CASTPGGGTDTQYF. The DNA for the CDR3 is TGTGCCAGTACCCCGGGTGGAGGCACAGATACGCAGTATTTT. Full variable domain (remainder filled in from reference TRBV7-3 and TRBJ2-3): GAGVSQTPSNKVTEKGKYVELRCDPISGHTALYWYRQSLGQGPEFLIYFQGTGAADDSGLPNDRFFAVRPEGSVSTLKIQRTERGDSAVYLCASTPGGGTDTQYFGPGTRLTVL.

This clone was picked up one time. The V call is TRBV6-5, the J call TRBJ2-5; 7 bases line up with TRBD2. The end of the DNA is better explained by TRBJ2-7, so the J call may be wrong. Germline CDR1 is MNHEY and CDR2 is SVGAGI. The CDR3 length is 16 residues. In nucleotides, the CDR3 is TGTGCCAGCAGTTCGTCGGGGGGTATTAGCTCCTACGAGCAGTACTTC. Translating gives CASSSSGGISSYEQYF.

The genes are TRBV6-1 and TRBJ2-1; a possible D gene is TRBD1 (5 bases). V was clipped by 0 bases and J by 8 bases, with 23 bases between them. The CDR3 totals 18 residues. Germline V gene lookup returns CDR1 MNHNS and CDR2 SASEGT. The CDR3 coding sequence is TGTGCCAGCAGTGAAGCAGGGGTCCCTTACCCTCCGCCCCATGAGCAGTTCTTC. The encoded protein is CASSEAGVPYPPPHEQFF.

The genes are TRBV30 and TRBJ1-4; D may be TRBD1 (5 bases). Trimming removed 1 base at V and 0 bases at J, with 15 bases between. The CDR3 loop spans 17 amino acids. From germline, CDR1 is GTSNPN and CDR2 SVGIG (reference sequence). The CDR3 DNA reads TGTGCCTGGAGTGGAAAAGGGGCAGGATCAACTAATGAAAAACTGTTTTTT. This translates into CAWSGKGAGSTNEKLFF.

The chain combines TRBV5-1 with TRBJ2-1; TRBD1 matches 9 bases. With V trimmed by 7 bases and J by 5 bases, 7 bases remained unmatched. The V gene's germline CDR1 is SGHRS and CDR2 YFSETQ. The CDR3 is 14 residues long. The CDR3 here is CASDPGQGNNEQFF. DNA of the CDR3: TGCGCCAGCGACCCGGGACAGGGTAACAATGAGCAGTTCTTC.

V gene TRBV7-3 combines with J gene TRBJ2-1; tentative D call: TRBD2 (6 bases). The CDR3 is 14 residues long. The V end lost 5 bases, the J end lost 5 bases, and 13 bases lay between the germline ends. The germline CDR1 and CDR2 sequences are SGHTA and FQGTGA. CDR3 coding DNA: TGTGCCAGCAGCCGCGTCGGGGGAGACAATGAGCAGTTCTTC. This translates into CASSRVGGDNEQFF.

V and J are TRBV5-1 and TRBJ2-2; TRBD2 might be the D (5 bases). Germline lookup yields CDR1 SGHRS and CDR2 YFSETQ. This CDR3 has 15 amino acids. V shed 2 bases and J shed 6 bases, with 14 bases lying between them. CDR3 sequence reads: CASSLEARGSGELFF. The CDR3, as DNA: TGCGCCAGCAGCTTAGAAGCGAGAGGGTCCGGGGAGCTGTTTTTT.